The 22 T cell receptor beta chains below come from one sample, sequenced in a study of cytomegalovirus exposure and HLA in healthy donors. Vbeta (60) and Jbeta (13) primers were used in the PCR. This table comes from immunoSEQ multiplex PCR, and its TCRdb copy is limited to in-frame clones, with some not included. The table lists about 160,000 clones, around 77% of them singletons. The sample taken for sequencing was PBMCs. All receptors derive from a woman between 40 and 55 years old in good health and CMV-seronegative.

This clone was seen only a few times. This chain connects TRBV6-6 to TRBJ1-1; 8 nucleotides line up with TRBD1. Germline CDR1 reads MNHNY; CDR2 reads SVGAGI (reference sequence). V trimming: 5 bases; J trimming: 7 bases; junction bases outside the gene matches: 6. The CDR3 is 13 amino acids. In nucleotides, the CDR3 is TGTGCCAGCAGTCCAGGGGGCCCGGGTGAAGCTTTCTTT. Translated: CASSPGGPGEAFF.

V and J are TRBV25-1 and TRBJ1-2, with 10 positions matching TRBD1. The CDR3 covers 13 residues. V shed 8 bases, J shed 13 bases, and the junction held 13 bases outside the gene matches. Germline V gene lookup returns CDR1 MGHDK and CDR2 SYGVNS. Here the CDR3 DNA reads TGTGCCAGCGGGGGACAGGGGTTTTCTCCGAGCACCTTC. It encodes CASGGQGFSPSTF.

In this sample, this clone turned up a few times. The V gene is TRBV5-1, the J gene TRBJ2-1; unclear D gene. Trimming took off 5 bases at V and 7 bases at J, with 13 bases between the two ends. CDR1 is SGHRS, CDR2 YFSETQ, per germline. The CDR3 length is 13 residues. CDR3 protein: CASRGQVGNEQFF. The CDR3 coding sequence is TGCGCCAGCAGGGGCCAGGTTGGGAATGAGCAGTTCTTC.

This chain links TRBV5-1 with TRBJ2-5; 7 bases line up with TRBD2. With V trimmed by 1 base and J by 2 bases, 8 bases remained unmatched. CDR3 length equals 16 residues. Germline V lookup: CDR1 SGHRS, CDR2 YFSETQ. CDR3 protein: CASSLQGSGPQETQYF. The CDR3 region has the DNA TGCGCCAGCAGCTTGCAGGGTAGCGGGCCGCAAGAGACCCAGTACTTC.

The chain joins TRBV11-1 to TRBJ1-1, with 8 nucleotides matching TRBD1. The germline V gene encodes CDR1 SGHAT and CDR2 FQDESV (reference sequence). The length of the CDR3 is 17 residues. V lost 5 bases to trimming and J lost 1 base; unmatched junction nucleotides: 12. CDR3 nucleotides: TGTGCCAGCAGCCCCCCTACTTACGGGACAGGGAACACTGAAGCTTTCTTT. This sequence encodes CASSPPTYGTGNTEAFF.

The chain links TRBV6-5 to TRBJ2-7; the D gene is possibly TRBD1 (6 bases). The V end was cut by 7 bases, the J end by 0 bases, with 13 bases between. In germline, CDR1 is MNHEY, CDR2 SVGAGI. CDR3 length: 14 residues. DNA for the CDR3: TGTGCCAGCAAAGACAGGTTTAGCTCCTACGAGCAGTACTTC. It specifies CASKDRFSSYEQYF.

This rearrangement joins TRBV13 to TRBJ1-5; D not resolved. The V end lost 5 bases, the J end lost 6 bases, and 8 bases lay between the germline ends. Germline V gene lookup returns CDR1 PRHDT and CDR2 FYEKMQ (reference sequence). CDR3 length: 12 residues. The CDR3 here is CASSLRGQPQHF. Written as DNA, the CDR3 is TGTGCCAGCAGCCTCCGAGGTCAGCCCCAGCATTTT.

This chain uses TRBV18 with TRBJ1-3, with 8 bases matching TRBD1. Germline loops: CDR1 KGHSH, CDR2 LQKENI. The CDR3 runs 16 residues. With V trimmed by 4 bases and J by 1 base, 6 bases remained unmatched. The CDR3 loop is CASSQGQAISGNTIYF. CDR3 coding DNA: TGTGCCAGCTCACAGGGACAGGCCATATCTGGAAACACCATATATTTT.

The chain has TRBV6-1 and TRBJ2-3, with TRBD1 matching over 8 bases. V lost 5 bases and J lost 3; bases outside the gene matches: 7. Germline lookup yields CDR1 MNHNS and CDR2 SASEGT. This CDR3 contains 15 residues. CDR3 amino acids: CASSQGAVRTDTQYF. The CDR3 region has the DNA TGTGCCAGCAGTCAGGGGGCAGTACGGACAGATACGCAGTATTTT.

The gene calls are TRBV6-6 and TRBJ2-7; TRBD2 matches 8 bases. The ends lost 0 bases at V and 6 bases at J; junction bases unmatched: 7. The CDR3 totals 15 residues. Germline CDR1 is MNHNY and CDR2 is SVGAGI (reference sequence). CDR3 amino acids: CASSYSRGETAEQYF. The CDR3 DNA reads as TGTGCCAGCAGTTACTCGCGGGGGGAGACTGCCGAGCAGTACTTC.

This clone was picked up a small number of times. The chain couples TRBV6-5 to TRBJ1-5, with a possible D match to TRBD1 (6 bases). The ends were cut back, 9 bases at V and 5 bases at J, with 17 bases in the middle. The CDR3 is 14 residues long. CDR1 MNHEY and CDR2 SVGAGI come from the germline V gene. CDR3 sequence (DNA): TGTGCCAGATCAAAGGGACATATTCATCAGCCCCAGCATTTT. Encoded protein: CARSKGHIHQPQHF.

This clone was recorded once. This chain connects TRBV5-6 to TRBJ2-7; 7 bases are shared with TRBD2. The CDR3 runs to 14 residues. Losses at the gene ends were 6 bases for V and 6 bases for J; bases not matched to a gene: 12. The germline CDR1 and CDR2 sequences are SGHDT and YYEEEE. The CDR3 DNA follows: TGTGCCAGCAACGAAGCGGGAACTTCCGTCGAGCAGTACTTC. Amino acids: CASNEAGTSVEQYF.

The chain has TRBV5-1 and TRBJ2-7; 8 bases are a match to TRBD2. This CDR3 spans 19 amino acids. The ends lost 2 bases at V and 0 bases at J; junction bases unmatched: 16. Germline CDR1 is SGHRS and CDR2 is YFSETQ. The DNA of the CDR3 is TGCGCCAGCAGCTTTTCCGGGACTAGGAGAACAGGCAGCTCCTACGAGCAGTACTTC. This codes for CASSFSGTRRTGSSYEQYF.

The V call is TRBV7-9, the J call TRBJ2-3, with TRBD2 identical over 7 bases. The length of the CDR3 is 15 residues. V trimming: 5 bases; J trimming: 2 bases; junction bases outside the gene matches: 7. Germline V CDR1 and CDR2: SEHNR, FQNEAQ (reference sequence). CDR3 DNA sequence: TGTGCCAGCAGCCCTAGGACTAGTACCACAGATACGCAGTATTTT. It encodes CASSPRTSTTDTQYF.

This clone was seen only a few times. The chain employs TRBV4-2 and TRBJ1-3; D unclear. V was shortened by 0 bases and J by 0 bases, with 6 bases between the two germline ends. CDR1 is LGHNA, CDR2 YNFKEQ, per germline. CDR3 length: 15 amino acids. The chain's CDR3 is CASSQDTGSGNTIYF. CDR3 nucleotide sequence: TGTGCCAGCAGCCAAGATACCGGCTCTGGAAACACCATATATTTT.

This clone has just a few counts. The rearrangement joins TRBV2 to TRBJ2-2, with 7 positions matching TRBD2. Germline V gene lookup returns CDR1 SNHLY and CDR2 FYNNEI. This CDR3 is 15 amino acids long. J gave up 4 bases and V 6 bases, and 8 bases lay outside the gene matches. DNA of the CDR3: TGTGCCAGCAGGACTAGCTATAAGTTCACCGGGGAGCTGTTTTTT. Its translation: CASRTSYKFTGELFF.

The CDR3 sequence: CASSPDRGAEAFF. In DNA form, the CDR3 reads TGTGCCAGCAGTCCGGACAGGGGGGCGGAAGCTTTCTTT. The rearrangement links TRBV6-1 to TRBJ1-1; 10 nucleotides match TRBD1. CDR1 and CDR2 from the germline V gene are MNHNS and SASEGT. V dropped 5 bases and J dropped 8; count of bases not matched to a gene: 5. The CDR3 has 13 residues.

The rearrangement uses TRBV19 and TRBJ1-2, with 7 nucleotides matching TRBD1. Trimming cost V 5 bases and J 6 bases; bases outside gene matches: 6. The germline CDR1 and CDR2 sequences are LNHDA and SQIVND (reference sequence). CDR3 length: 13 residues. CDR3 DNA sequence: TGTGCCAGTAGTCTTAGACAGGGAAATGGCTACACCTTC. As protein: CASSLRQGNGYTF.

About this clone: This sample includes further DNA sequences coding for the same CDR3. The chain couples TRBV18 to TRBJ2-2, with 8 nucleotides matching TRBD1. V dropped 3 bases and J dropped 2; count of bases not matched to a gene: 2. The CDR3 sequence is 15 residues long. The germline V gene has CDR1 KGHSH and CDR2 LQKENI. The CDR3 DNA follows: TGTGCCAGCTCACCCGGGACAGGAAACACCGGGGAGCTGTTTTTT. This gives the protein CASSPGTGNTGELFF. Combining the CDR3 with reference TRBV18 and TRBJ2-2 gives the whole variable domain NAGVMQNPRHLVRRRGQEARLRCSPMKGHSHVYWYRQLPEEGLKFMVYLQKENIIDESGMPKERFSAEFPKEGPSILRIQQVVRGDSAAYFCASSPGTGNTGELFFGEGSRLTVL.

V usage is TRBV6-4 and J usage is TRBJ2-3, with 9 bases lining up with TRBD2. The CDR3 has 16 amino acids. Germline values: CDR1 MRHNA, CDR2 SNTAGT. The V gene end was trimmed by 3 bases and the J gene end by 2 bases; junction bases not matched to a gene: 6. This CDR3 reads CASSENSGSPTDTQYF. The CDR3 nucleotides are TGTGCCAGCAGTGAGAATAGCGGGAGCCCCACAGATACGCAGTATTTT.

This clone was found a few times. The chain is built from TRBV29-1 and TRBJ1-2, with D hard to call. The CDR3 extends over 14 amino acids. CDR1 and CDR2 from the germline V gene are SQVTM and ANQGSEA. Trimming shortened V by 6 bases and J by 2 bases, and 16 bases separated the two germline ends. CDR3 sequence (DNA): TGCAGCGTCCGACTACCAGAAGGCAACTATGGCTACACCTTC. Protein: CSVRLPEGNYGYTF.

The rearrangement uses TRBV19 and TRBJ2-1; TRBD2 agrees at 9 bases. From germline, CDR1 is LNHDA and CDR2 SQIVND (reference sequence). V dropped 7 bases and J dropped 6; count of bases not matched to a gene: 10. This CDR3 has 15 residues. This CDR3 is CASTPGLARGNEQFF. CDR3 in DNA: TGTGCCAGTACCCCCGGACTAGCGAGGGGCAATGAGCAGTTCTTC. The full variable domain, rest sourced from reference TRBV19 and TRBJ2-1, is DGGITQSPKYLFRKEGQNVTLSCEQNLNHDAMYWYRQDPGQGLRLIYYSQIVNDFQKGDIAEGYSVSREKKESFPLTVTSAQKNPTAFYLCASTPGLARGNEQFFGPGTRLTVL.